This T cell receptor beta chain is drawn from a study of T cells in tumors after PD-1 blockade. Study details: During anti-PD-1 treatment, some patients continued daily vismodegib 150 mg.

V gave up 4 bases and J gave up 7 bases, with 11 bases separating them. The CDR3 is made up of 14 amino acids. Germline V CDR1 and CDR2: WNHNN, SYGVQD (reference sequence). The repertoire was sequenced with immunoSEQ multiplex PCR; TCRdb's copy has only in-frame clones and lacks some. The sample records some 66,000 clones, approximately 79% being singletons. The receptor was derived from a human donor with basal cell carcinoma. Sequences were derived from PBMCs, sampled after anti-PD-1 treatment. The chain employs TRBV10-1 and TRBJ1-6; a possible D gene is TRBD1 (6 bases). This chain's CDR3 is CASSGDTSNSPLHF. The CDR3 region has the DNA TGCGCCAGCAGTGGGGACACAAGCAATTCACCCCTCCACTTT.